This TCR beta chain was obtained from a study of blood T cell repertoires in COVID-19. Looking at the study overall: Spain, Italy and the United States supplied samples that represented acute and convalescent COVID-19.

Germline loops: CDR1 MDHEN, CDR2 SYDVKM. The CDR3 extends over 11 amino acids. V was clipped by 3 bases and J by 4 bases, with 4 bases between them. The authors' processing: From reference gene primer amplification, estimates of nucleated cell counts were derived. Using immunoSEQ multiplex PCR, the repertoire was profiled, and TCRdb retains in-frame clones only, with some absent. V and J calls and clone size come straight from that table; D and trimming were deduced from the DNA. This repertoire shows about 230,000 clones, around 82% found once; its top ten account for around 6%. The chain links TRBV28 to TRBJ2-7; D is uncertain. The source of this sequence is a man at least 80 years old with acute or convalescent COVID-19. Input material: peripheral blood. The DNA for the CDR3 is TGTGCCAGCAGTTTCTTATACGAGCAGTACTTC. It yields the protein CASSFLYEQYF.